These 20 T cell receptor beta chains were all obtained from the same sample, sequenced in a study of response to subunit inactivated influenza vaccine. TCRdb re-called the RT-PCR reads with MiXCR, one entry per CDR3 protein. The sample includes 700,000 to 900,000 distinct CDR3 sequences, around 20% of them seen just once. The sequencing used PBMCs from blood, collected more than 4 days after vaccination. The receptors derive from a man aged 50-59 years who received an inactivated influenza vaccine.

In DNA form, the CDR3 reads TGTGCCAGCACCAGGACAGGGGGCGGAAACACCATATATTTT. The encoded protein is CASTRTGGGNTIYF. J is TRBJ1-3 and V is TRBV12-3 or TRBV12-4; 11 bases are shared with TRBD1. CDR3 length: 14 amino acids. The trim removed 7 bases at V and 4 bases at J, leaving 3 bases unmatched.

This clonotype was seen more than once but under ten times. This chain uses TRBV12-5 with TRBJ2-1; 7 nucleotides agree with TRBD1. Trimming removed 1 base from V and 3 bases from J; junction bases left unmatched: 9. Looked up from germline, CDR1 is LGHNT and CDR2 is FRNRAP. CDR3 length: 17 residues. The CDR3 region has the DNA TGTGCTAGTGGTTTGGCGCAGTCCGGGACAGACTACAATGAGCAGTTCTTC. It codes for CASGLAQSGTDYNEQFF.

The table lists this clonotype with a few counts. This chain joins TRBV9 and TRBJ2-1, with 12 bases matching TRBD1. V lost 4 bases, J lost 9 bases, and 8 bases stayed unmatched. Germline V CDR1 and CDR2: SGDLS, YYNGEE. This CDR3 is built from 15 residues. The CDR3 loop reads CASSPGTGGHSEQFF. CDR3 sequence (DNA): TGTGCCAGCAGCCCCGGGACAGGGGGCCACAGTGAGCAGTTCTTC.

CDR3: CASSLLVRRNYGYTF. The CDR3 DNA follows: TGTGCCAGCAGCTTGTTGGTCCGTCGTAACTATGGCTACACCTTC. The rearrangement uses TRBV5-5 and TRBJ1-2; D is ambiguous. The CDR3 contains 15 residues. Trimming cost V 1 base and J 1 base, with 11 bases left between them. Germline CDR1 is SGHKS and CDR2 is YYEKEE (reference sequence).

This clonotype was seen only a few times. With a much larger clone just one base away, this may be a read error. V gene TRBV20-1 combines with J gene TRBJ2-1; the D gene is possibly TRBD2 (5 bases). The CDR3 is 14 amino acids. The germline V gene has CDR1 DFQATT and CDR2 SNEGSKA (reference sequence). Trimming cost V 2 bases and J 0 bases, with 8 bases left between them. Here the CDR3 reads CSARLGSSYNEQFF. CDR3 in DNA: TGCAGTGCTAGATTAGGGAGCTCCTACAATGAGCAGTTCTTC.

A few counts support this clonotype. The V call is TRBV20-1, the J call TRBJ1-5, with a tentative D call TRBD1 (6 bases). The germline V and J ends were trimmed by 0 bases and 1 base, with 16 bases remaining between them. CDR1 DFQATT and CDR2 SNEGSKA come from the germline V gene (reference sequence). The CDR3 is 17 residues long. The CDR3 bases are TGCAGTGCTAGAGATCAGAACAGGGAGCGGAGCAATCAGCCCCAGCATTTT. It specifies CSARDQNRERSNQPQHF.

The genes are TRBV28 and TRBJ2-7, with 8 nucleotides matching TRBD1. Germline V gene sequence: CDR1 MDHEN, CDR2 SYDVKM. The CDR3 is made up of 14 amino acids. The V gene end was trimmed by 7 bases and the J gene end by 0 bases; junction bases not matched to a gene: 5. The CDR3 DNA sequence: TGTGCCAGCAAGCTACAGGGGGGCTCCTACGAGCAGTACTTC. It is translated as CASKLQGGSYEQYF. The full variable domain, its missing parts supplied by reference TRBV28 and TRBJ2-7, is DVKVTQSSRYLVKRTGEKVFLECVQDMDHENMFWYRQDPGLGLRLIYFSYDVKMKEKGDIPEGYSVSREKKERFSLILESASTNQTSMYLCASKLQGGSYEQYFGPGTRLTVT.

The CDR3 loop is CASSLSWDTQYF. The CDR3 DNA reads as TGTGCCAGCAGTTTATCTTGGGATACGCAGTATTTT. The chain couples TRBV12-3 or TRBV12-4 to TRBJ2-3; no definite D call. The V end lost 2 bases, the J end lost 6 bases, and 6 bases lay between the germline ends. The CDR3 length is 12 residues.

The V gene is TRBV9, the J gene TRBJ2-5, with no clear D. CDR1 is SGDLS and CDR2 is YYNGEE in the germline V gene. V was clipped by 0 bases and J by 1 base, with 10 bases between them. The CDR3 totals 15 residues. The CDR3 protein is CASSVGRLGQETQYF. CDR3 DNA: TGTGCCAGCAGCGTAGGTAGACTGGGCCAAGAGACCCAGTACTTC. Using reference TRBV9 and TRBJ2-5 for the parts outside the CDR3, the full variable domain is DSGVTQTPKHLITATGQRVTLRCSPRSGDLSVYWYQQSLDQGLQFLIQYYNGEERAKGNILERFSAQQFPDLHSELNLSSLELGDSALYFCASSVGRLGQETQYFGPGTRLLVL.

This clonotype was recorded a few times. The rearrangement uses TRBV6-5 and TRBJ1-6, with 7 positions matching TRBD1. The trim removed 4 bases at V and 7 bases at J, leaving 7 bases unmatched. The CDR3 totals 15 residues. CDR1 is MNHEY, CDR2 SVGAGI, per germline. CDR3 region: CASSSGGTENSPLHF. The CDR3 DNA is TGTGCCAGCAGTTCGGGGGGGACAGAAAATTCACCCCTCCACTTT.

The rearrangement uses TRBV4-3 and TRBJ2-7; no firm D call. Trimming cost V 1 base and J 7 bases, with 11 bases left between them. CDR3 length: 13 residues. Germline V gives CDR1 LGHNA, CDR2 YSLEER. CDR3 coding DNA: TGCGCCAGCAGCCAAGGGCAGTTTGGGGAGCAGTACTTC. This gives the protein CASSQGQFGEQYF.

CDR3 sequence reads: CATSTPGTGSRVAGNTIYF. CDR3 nucleotide sequence: TGTGCCACCAGCACTCCCGGGACAGGGTCTAGAGTTGCTGGAAACACCATATATTTT. The V and J genes are TRBV15 and TRBJ1-3, with 9 bases identical to TRBD1. CDR1 and CDR2 (germline): LNHNV, YYDKDF (reference sequence). The CDR3 loop spans 19 amino acids. J was trimmed by 2 bases and V by 4 bases; bases with no gene match: 15. Supplemented by reference TRBV15 and TRBJ1-3, the full variable domain reads DAMVIQNPRYQVTQFGKPVTLSCSQTLNHNVMYWYQQKSSQAPKLLFHYYDKDFNNEADTPDNFQSRRPNTSFCFLDIRSPGLGDTAMYLCATSTPGTGSRVAGNTIYFGEGSWLTVV.

CDR3 in amino acids: CASSPSEAGSRNEQFF. CDR3 sequence (DNA): TGTGCCAGCAGCCCCTCAGAAGCGGGGTCCAGAAATGAGCAGTTCTTC. J is TRBJ2-1 and V is TRBV11-3; 7 bases match TRBD2. V shed 5 bases and J 7 bases; nucleotides not matched to a gene: 14. Per germline, CDR1 SGHNT and CDR2 YENEEA. The CDR3 spans 16 residues.

The gene calls are TRBV6-2 or TRBV6-3 and TRBJ2-1; D not resolved. The CDR3 extends over 13 amino acids. The germline V gene has CDR1 MNHEY and CDR2 SVGEGT. The germline V and J ends were trimmed by 7 bases and 13 bases, with 20 bases remaining between them. The CDR3: CASNHFRCQVQFF. Here the CDR3 DNA reads TGTGCCAGCAACCACTTCCGCTGTCAAGTCCAGTTCTTC.

J is TRBJ2-7 and V is TRBV20-1; 7 nucleotides agree with TRBD2. The junction had 6 bases not matched to a gene; V was cut back by 0 bases and J by 4 bases. This CDR3 is built from 14 residues. Germline V gene lookup returns CDR1 DFQATT and CDR2 SNEGSKA (reference sequence). The CDR3 sequence is CSARDGGGGYEQYF. For the CDR3, the DNA is TGCAGTGCTAGAGATGGCGGGGGTGGTTACGAGCAGTACTTC.

A remark on this clonotype: It may be a read error: a sequence one base away is much more abundant. V usage is TRBV24-1 and J usage is TRBJ2-3, with 11 positions matching TRBD1. Germline values: CDR1 KGHDR, CDR2 SFDVKD. This CDR3 has 17 residues. The CDR3 spells CAASDPDWTGGPSTQYF. CDR3 nucleotide sequence: TGTGCCGCCAGTGACCCGGATTGGACAGGGGGCCCGAGTACGCAGTATTTT.

This sequence joins TRBV12-3 or TRBV12-4 and TRBJ2-5; 9 bases match TRBD1. This CDR3 contains 16 residues. V shed 4 bases, J shed 2 bases, and the junction held 8 bases outside the gene matches. CDR3 region: CASSYRDRETQETQYF. As DNA, the CDR3 is TGTGCCAGCAGTTACCGGGACAGGGAAACTCAAGAGACCCAGTACTTC.

This clonotype was counted only a few times. This rearrangement joins TRBV6-1 to TRBJ2-7; D is tentatively TRBD1 or TRBD2 (6 bases each). CDR3 size: 13 residues. The germline V gene encodes CDR1 MNHNS and CDR2 SASEGT. V dropped 5 bases and J dropped 4 bases, with 12 bases sitting between them. The CDR3 nucleotides read TGTGCCAGCAGTAGGGGGGCGTCGTACGAGCAGTACTTC. It codes for CASSRGASYEQYF.

This clonotype was counted a few times. The rearrangement links TRBV10-3 to TRBJ2-6; a weak D match, TRBD1 (6 bases). Looked up from germline, CDR1 is ENHRY and CDR2 is SYGVKD. Trimming pared 10 bases from V and 0 bases from J, leaving 13 bases between. CDR3 length equals 15 residues. The CDR3 DNA reads TGTGCCACCGGACAGTCCCTCTCTGGGGCCAACGTCCTGACTTTC. It specifies CATGQSLSGANVLTF.

This chain joins TRBV4-3 and TRBJ2-2; no firm D call. V was pared by 3 bases and J by 6 bases, with 8 bases between. Per the germline V gene, CDR1 is LGHNA and CDR2 is YSLEER. The CDR3 has 13 residues. Here the CDR3 DNA reads TGCGCCAGCAGCCAGGTAGAAGCCGGGGAGCTGTTTTTT. Protein product: CASSQVEAGELFF.